The 26 T cell receptor beta chains reported below all come from one sample, sequenced in a study of blood T cell repertoires in COVID-19 (dated by TCRdb to about 2020). Library prep was done by the immunoSEQ multiplex PCR assay. TCRdb retrieved this table from immuneACCESS and kept in-frame rearrangements only. Not all clones are present; in checked studies, unresolved V genes account for under half, and no reason is known for the remainder. The sample yields 400,000 to 500,000 clones; 85% to 90% were counted once. Approximately 2% of the sample goes to the ten largest clones. Sequencing was carried out using PBMCs or T cells enriched from blood (not recorded which). The receptors were gathered from a woman in her thirties or forties who had recovered from COVID-19.

The chain combines TRBV29-1 with TRBJ1-4, with D perhaps TRBD1 (5 bases). Trimming removed 2 bases from V and 8 bases from J, with 12 bases in between. The CDR3 length is 13 residues. The germline V gene encodes CDR1 SQVTM and CDR2 ANQGSEA. CDR3 protein: CSVEITKGEKLFF. CDR3 nucleotide sequence: TGCAGCGTTGAAATCACGAAGGGGGAAAAACTGTTTTTT.

Turning to this clone: This sample includes further DNA sequences coding for the same CDR3. The V call is TRBV5-1, the J call TRBJ2-7, with 10 nucleotides matching TRBD2. Germline V gene sequence: CDR1 SGHRS, CDR2 YFSETQ. The CDR3 spans 15 residues. The J segment lost 3 bases and the V segment lost 0 bases, leaving 3 bases of the junction unmatched. CDR3 coding DNA: TGCGCCAGCAGCTTGGAGGCTAGCGGGAGCTACGAGCAGTACTTC. Encoded protein: CASSLEASGSYEQYF.

The chain links TRBV3-1 (or the pseudogene TRBV3-2) to TRBJ1-1; D is perhaps TRBD1 (6 bases). The CDR3 length is 17 residues. V lost 3 bases, J lost 3 bases, and 20 bases lay in between. Per the germline V gene, CDR1 is LGHDT and CDR2 is YNNKEL (reference sequence). CDR3 in amino acids: CASSQPGTDSWDTEAFF. The CDR3 coding sequence is TGTGCCAGCAGCCAGCCGGGCACGGACAGTTGGGACACTGAAGCTTTCTTT.

The gene calls are TRBV5-4 and TRBJ2-7; 8 bases align to TRBD2. V trimming: 4 bases; J trimming: 4 bases; junction bases outside the gene matches: 10. This CDR3 has 15 amino acids. CDR1 is SGHNT, CDR2 YYREEE, per germline (reference sequence). This CDR3 reads CASSAGGGRGYEQYF. CDR3 bases: TGTGCCAGCAGCGCGGGAGGCGGGAGAGGGTACGAGCAGTACTTC.

This clone was recorded many times. V usage is TRBV7-9 and J usage is TRBJ2-5; TRBD1 agrees at 8 bases. The germline V gene has CDR1 SEHNR and CDR2 FQNEAQ (reference sequence). The ends lost 1 base at V and 1 base at J; junction bases unmatched: 2. This CDR3 comprises 15 residues. Here the CDR3 DNA reads TGTGCCAGCAGCTTAGGACAGGGGACCCAAGAGACCCAGTACTTC. Protein sequence: CASSLGQGTQETQYF.

The chain joins TRBV11-2 to TRBJ2-3, with D possibly TRBD2 on 6 matching bases. The V and J ends lost 5 bases and 1 base respectively, with 10 bases between them. CDR1 and CDR2 from the germline V gene are SGHAT and FQNNGV. There are 14 residues in the CDR3. Here the CDR3 DNA reads TGTGCCAGCAGCCGGCCGGGGGGCACAGATACGCAGTATTTT. It is translated as CASSRPGGTDTQYF.

The chain carries TRBV30 and TRBJ1-2; 11 nucleotides agree with TRBD1. V lost 5 bases and J lost 8; bases outside the gene matches: 7. Germline V gene data show CDR1 as GTSNPN and CDR2 as SVGIG (reference sequence). The CDR3 has 13 amino acids. The CDR3 nucleotides are TGTGCCTGGGGGACAGGGGGTATCGAGGGCTACACCTTC. Its protein is CAWGTGGIEGYTF.

The chain joins TRBV24-1 to TRBJ2-3; 10 bases align to TRBD2. CDR3 length: 18 residues. After removal of 2 bases from V and 4 bases from J, the junction contained 11 bases not matched to a gene. Germline CDR1 and CDR2: KGHDR and SFDVKD. The chain's CDR3 is CATSDSRRVAGGPDTQYF. The CDR3 DNA reads TGTGCCACCAGTGATTCCCGGAGGGTAGCGGGAGGACCAGATACGCAGTATTTT.

The chain employs TRBV4-1 and TRBJ2-1; TRBD2 matches 16 bases. The V gene's germline CDR1 is MGHRA and CDR2 YSYEKL. This CDR3 contains 20 residues. The V gene end was trimmed by 5 bases and the J gene end by 0 bases; junction bases not matched to a gene: 10. CDR3 loop: CASSSSGGLAGGTSYNEQFF. CDR3 DNA: TGCGCCAGCAGCTCCAGTGGGGGACTAGCGGGAGGGACCTCCTACAATGAGCAGTTCTTC.

V usage is TRBV10-2 and J usage is TRBJ2-1; D is ambiguous. Between the trimmed V and J ends, which lost 4 bases and 5 bases, there was a span of 9 bases. This CDR3 is built from 13 residues. The germline gives CDR1 WSHSY, CDR2 SAAADI. This chain's CDR3 is CASSALRNNEQFF. DNA for the CDR3: TGCGCCAGCAGTGCTTTGCGGAACAATGAGCAGTTCTTC.

The genes are TRBV6-2 or TRBV6-3 and TRBJ1-5, with 10 nucleotides matching TRBD1. Unmatched junction bases numbered 5, after V lost 0 bases and J lost 6 bases. In germline, CDR1 is MNHEY, CDR2 SVGEGT. The CDR3 is made up of 16 amino acids. The CDR3 loop is CASSYSSGTGVQPQHF. CDR3 bases: TGTGCCAGCAGTTACTCGTCGGGGACAGGGGTTCAGCCCCAGCATTTT.

The chain is built from TRBV10-3 and TRBJ2-5; D is perhaps TRBD2 (5 bases). The CDR3 contains 15 residues. Trimming left V 6 bases short and J 2 bases short, with 16 bases between. Germline V gene data show CDR1 as ENHRY and CDR2 as SYGVKD. In DNA, the CDR3 is TGTGCCATCAGGGGTACTCTAGCTGTACAAGAGACCCAGTACTTC. This encodes CAIRGTLAVQETQYF.

The V call is TRBV4-3, the J call TRBJ2-1; 10 nucleotides agree with TRBD2. Looked up from germline, CDR1 is LGHNA and CDR2 is YSLEER. The V gene end was trimmed by 3 bases and the J gene end by 10 bases; junction bases not matched to a gene: 12. CDR3 length: 16 amino acids. CDR3 nucleotide sequence: TGCGCCAGCAGCCACCATAAAGCGGGAGGGGGAGGGGAGCAGTTCTTC. Its translation is CASSHHKAGGGGEQFF.

The J gene is TRBJ2-1, the V gene TRBV6-2 or TRBV6-3; TRBD2 agrees at 7 bases. The germline CDR1 and CDR2 sequences are MNHEY and SVGEGT. The CDR3 consists of 17 residues. J gave up 0 bases and V 0 bases, and 5 bases lay outside the gene matches. In DNA, the CDR3 is TGTGCCAGCAGTTACTCTAGCGGGCCAGACTCCTACAATGAGCAGTTCTTC. Its protein product is CASSYSSGPDSYNEQFF.

V gene TRBV5-6 combines with J gene TRBJ1-5, with 8 bases lining up with TRBD1. Germline-derived CDR1 and CDR2 are SGHDT and YYEEEE. J was trimmed by 5 bases and V by 4 bases; bases with no gene match: 8. The CDR3 loop spans 15 amino acids. The CDR3 protein is CASSARGRSDQPQHF. The DNA for the CDR3 is TGTGCCAGCAGCGCCAGGGGGCGCAGCGATCAGCCCCAGCATTTT.

In this sample, this clone turned up a few times. The V call is TRBV12-3 or TRBV12-4, the J call TRBJ1-2, with 7 bases identical to TRBD1. The ends lost 6 bases at V and 6 bases at J; junction bases unmatched: 7. The CDR3 is made up of 13 amino acids. CDR3 nucleotides: TGTGCCAGCAGACAAGACAGGGTGGATGGCTACACCTTC. Protein sequence: CASRQDRVDGYTF.

The rearrangement uses TRBV5-1 and TRBJ1-2, with D unclear. This CDR3 has 15 amino acids. In germline, CDR1 is SGHRS, CDR2 YFSETQ. V lost 4 bases and J lost 4, with 17 bases in between. The DNA of the CDR3 is TGCGCCAGCAGCCCACTCGACGGAGGAGTCTATGGCTACACCTTC. It specifies CASSPLDGGVYGYTF.

This chain links TRBV9 with TRBJ2-7; 8 bases match TRBD2. The CDR3 contains 14 residues. Germline V lookup: CDR1 SGDLS, CDR2 YYNGEE. V trimming: 4 bases; J trimming: 0 bases; junction bases outside the gene matches: 3. In DNA form, the CDR3 reads TGTGCCAGCAGCACAGGGACTAGCTCCTACGAGCAGTACTTC. Residues: CASSTGTSSYEQYF. The whole variable domain, filled in from reference TRBV9 and TRBJ2-7, reads DSGVTQTPKHLITATGQRVTLRCSPRSGDLSVYWYQQSLDQGLQFLIQYYNGEERAKGNILERFSAQQFPDLHSELNLSSLELGDSALYFCASSTGTSSYEQYFGPGTRLTVT.

The CDR3, as DNA: TGTGCCAGCTCCGCTAGCGGGCCGTACAATGAGCAGTTCTTC. Protein sequence: CASSASGPYNEQFF. This chain links TRBV2 with TRBJ2-1; 8 bases map to TRBD2. The CDR3 extends over 14 amino acids. J lost 4 bases, V lost 8 bases, and 7 bases had no gene match. Germline values: CDR1 SNHLY, CDR2 FYNNEI.

This clone was detected only a few times. J is TRBJ1-1 and V is TRBV6-2 or TRBV6-3, with D perhaps matching TRBD1 (6 bases). V dropped 6 bases and J dropped 4 bases, with 18 bases sitting between them. Germline-derived CDR1 and CDR2 are MNHEY and SVGEGT. This CDR3 is built from 15 residues. The CDR3 DNA follows: TGTGCCAGCAGCGCGACAGGAATGGTGGGCACTGAAGCTTTCTTT. Translated: CASSATGMVGTEAFF.

The sample holds one count of this clone. V and J are TRBV4-3 and TRBJ2-1; TRBD2 aligns across 9 bases. The CDR3 runs to 17 residues. CDR1 and CDR2 (germline): LGHNA, YSLEER. V shed 0 bases, J shed 12 bases, and the junction held 15 bases outside the gene matches. CDR3 residues: CASSQDWAGGEPVVQFF. As DNA, the CDR3 is TGCGCCAGCAGCCAAGATTGGGCGGGAGGGGAGCCGGTGGTGCAGTTCTTC.

The J gene is TRBJ1-2, the V gene TRBV5-4, with TRBD1 matching 9 bases. Germline V CDR1 and CDR2: SGHNT, YYREEE (reference sequence). The CDR3 spans 15 residues. V was clipped by 0 bases and J by 6 bases; unmatched bases: 6. CDR3 coding DNA: TGTGCCAGCAGCTTGGGCCCTACAGGGGGCAATGGCTACACCTTC. Protein product: CASSLGPTGGNGYTF.

The chain couples TRBV7-9 to TRBJ2-5; TRBD1 might be the D (5 bases). V dropped 5 bases and J dropped 1 base, with 14 bases sitting between them. The CDR3 runs to 15 residues. Germline V lookup: CDR1 SEHNR, CDR2 FQNEAQ (reference sequence). The CDR3 protein is CASSPRGKGQETQYF. Written as DNA, the CDR3 is TGTGCCAGCAGCCCAAGGGGAAAGGGCCAAGAGACCCAGTACTTC.

The J gene is TRBJ1-2, the V gene TRBV5-6; TRBD1 matches 8 bases. CDR1 is SGHDT, CDR2 YYEEEE, per germline. The CDR3 runs 15 residues. V was clipped by 2 bases and J by 8 bases; unmatched bases: 11. CDR3 loop: CASSFGNRGYEGYTF. The CDR3 DNA follows: TGTGCCAGCAGCTTTGGCAACAGGGGGTACGAAGGCTACACCTTC.

V is TRBV11-2 and J is TRBJ2-6; D unresolved. There are 15 residues in the CDR3. V lost 3 bases, J lost 0 bases, and 6 bases lay in between. Germline CDR1 is SGHAT and CDR2 is FQNNGV. The CDR3, as DNA: TGTGCCAGCAGCTTCAAGAGCTCTGGGGCCAACGTCCTGACTTTC. Amino acids: CASSFKSSGANVLTF.

The count of this clone is one. This chain links TRBV9 with TRBJ2-7, with D perhaps matching TRBD2 (7 bases). CDR3 length equals 12 residues. Trimming stripped 4 bases from V and 6 bases from J, with 11 bases between. CDR1 is SGDLS, CDR2 YYNGEE, per germline. The CDR3 DNA reads TGTGCCAGCAGCCCTGGGGGGGCCGAGCAGTACTTC. Translated: CASSPGGAEQYF.